The 17 T cell receptor beta chains presented below share a single source sample, sequenced in a study of shared T cell receptors in the human thymus. This table comes from immunoSEQ multiplex PCR, and its TCRdb copy is limited to in-frame clones, with some not included. The sample shows 550,000 to 800,000 clones, approximately 83% of them seen only once. These same records also appear under a second study, on human thymus T cells.

Sequenced: thymocytes. Receptor source: a girl less than two years old with a congenital heart defect.

The J gene is TRBJ2-1, the V gene TRBV5-8; a possible D gene is TRBD2 (6 bases). Looked up from germline, CDR1 is SGHTS and CDR2 is YDEGEE. This CDR3 spans 12 amino acids. Trimming shortened V by 7 bases and J by 5 bases, and 10 bases separated the two germline ends. The chain's CDR3 is CASGRTNNEQFF. The CDR3 DNA reads TGTGCCAGCGGGAGGACTAACAATGAGCAGTTCTTC.

This chain uses TRBV27 with TRBJ2-3, with 7 bases matching TRBD1. The V gene's germline CDR1 is MNHEY and CDR2 SMNVEV (reference sequence). The CDR3 totals 15 residues. Losses at the gene ends were 4 bases for V and 0 bases for J; bases not matched to a gene: 4. In DNA, the CDR3 is TGTGCCAGCAGTTGGGACAGTACTAGCACAGATACGCAGTATTTT. Its protein is CASSWDSTSTDTQYF.

The chain uses TRBV9 and TRBJ2-1; 10 bases align to TRBD2. V lost 0 bases to trimming and J lost 9 bases; unmatched junction nucleotides: 3. CDR3 length: 14 residues. Germline V gene data show CDR1 as SGDLS and CDR2 as YYNGEE. The CDR3 nucleotides are TGTGCCAGCAGCGTAGTATCTAGCGGGGGTGAGCAGTTCTTC. It specifies CASSVVSSGGEQFF.

The J gene is TRBJ1-6, the V gene TRBV19; 10 bases are shared with TRBD1. Germline V gene lookup returns CDR1 LNHDA and CDR2 SQIVND (reference sequence). The length of the CDR3 is 17 residues. V shed 5 bases, J shed 5 bases, and the junction held 9 bases outside the gene matches. CDR3 loop: CASSSPGQGSNNSPLHF. The CDR3 DNA reads TGTGCCAGTAGTTCCCCGGGACAGGGGTCAAATAATTCACCCCTCCACTTT.

J is TRBJ1-1 and V is TRBV6-6, with D hard to call. The CDR3 sequence is 14 residues long. The V gene's germline CDR1 is MNHNY and CDR2 SVGAGI (reference sequence). The ends were cut back, 2 bases at V and 3 bases at J, with 10 bases in the middle. For the CDR3, the DNA is TGTGCCAGCAGTTACATGTACAGAGACACTGAAGCTTTCTTT. This codes for CASSYMYRDTEAFF.

This clone was counted a few times. DNA of the CDR3: TGTGCCACCCGTGGCAGGTACCGCATCTCTGGAAACACCATATATTTT. Amino acid sequence: CATRGRYRISGNTIYF. The gene calls are TRBV6-6 and TRBJ1-3; the D is unclear. The germline V gene encodes CDR1 MNHNY and CDR2 SVGAGI (reference sequence). The CDR3 extends over 16 amino acids. V dropped 10 bases and J dropped 0 bases, with 19 bases sitting between them.

This chain joins TRBV5-5 and TRBJ1-5, with 9 bases fitting TRBD1. V gave up 3 bases and J gave up 7 bases; unmatched junction bases: 8. The CDR3 runs to 15 residues. Germline CDR1 and CDR2: SGHKS and YYEKEE (reference sequence). CDR3 residues: CASSSKGTGNQPQHF. The CDR3 nucleotides read TGTGCCAGCAGCTCGAAGGGGACAGGGAACCAGCCCCAGCATTTT.

This chain connects TRBV4-3 to TRBJ2-7; D is possibly TRBD1 (5 bases). CDR3 length: 14 amino acids. Germline V lookup: CDR1 LGHNA, CDR2 YSLEER. Trimming removed 0 bases at V and 3 bases at J, with 9 bases between. CDR3: CASSQERGDYEQYF. CDR3 in DNA: TGCGCCAGCAGCCAAGAAAGGGGTGACTACGAGCAGTACTTC.

This chain joins TRBV6-5 and TRBJ1-1; possible D gene TRBD1, 6 bases. Trimming left V 0 bases short and J 1 base short, with 12 bases between. Germline V CDR1 and CDR2: MNHEY, SVGAGI. This CDR3 spans 16 amino acids. CDR3 residues: CASSYSIWGRNTEAFF. The CDR3, as DNA: TGTGCCAGCAGTTACTCGATATGGGGGCGGAACACTGAAGCTTTCTTT.

The chain links TRBV6-6 to TRBJ2-4, with D tentatively TRBD2 (5 bases). This CDR3 contains 13 residues. Germline loops: CDR1 MNHNY, CDR2 SVGAGI (reference sequence). The V and J ends lost 2 bases and 7 bases respectively, with 9 bases between them. For the CDR3, the DNA is TGTGCCAGCAGTTACGAGGGAAGGAACATTCAGTACTTC. Its translation is CASSYEGRNIQYF.

The chain uses TRBV7-2 and TRBJ2-3, with 14 bases identical to TRBD2. The J segment lost 0 bases and the V segment lost 4 bases, leaving 9 bases of the junction unmatched. The CDR3 has 19 residues. CDR1 and CDR2 from the germline V gene are SGHTA and FQGNSA. Here the CDR3 reads CASSSGLAGGQSSTDTQYF. CDR3 DNA sequence: TGTGCCAGCAGCTCCGGACTAGCGGGGGGCCAGAGTAGCACAGATACGCAGTATTTT.

This clone was counted once. The chain employs TRBV19 and TRBJ1-3; the D is unclear. The CDR3 has 14 residues. Germline V lookup: CDR1 LNHDA, CDR2 SQIVND (reference sequence). Trimming took off 5 bases at V and 2 bases at J, with 10 bases between the two ends. DNA of the CDR3: TGTGCCAGTAGTCCCCGTCGAGCTGGAAACACCATATATTTT. This translates into CASSPRRAGNTIYF.

The J gene is TRBJ1-2, the V gene TRBV7-2, with 7 bases fitting TRBD1. CDR1 SGHTA and CDR2 FQGNSA come from the germline V gene. With V trimmed by 1 base and J by 4 bases, 6 bases remained unmatched. CDR3 length: 15 residues. In DNA, the CDR3 is TGTGCCAGCAGCTTAGAGCGTGACAGGGCCTATGGCTACACCTTC. It codes for CASSLERDRAYGYTF. The full variable domain, with the rest looked up from reference TRBV7-2 and TRBJ1-2, is GAGVSQSPSNKVTEKGKDVELRCDPISGHTALYWYRQSLGQGLEFLIYFQGNSAPDKSGLPSDRFSAERTGGSVSTLTIQRTQQEDSAVYLCASSLERDRAYGYTFGSGTRLTVV.

The chain couples TRBV9 to TRBJ1-3; 10 bases agree with TRBD1. The germline V gene has CDR1 SGDLS and CDR2 YYNGEE. The CDR3 is made up of 17 amino acids. V lost 2 bases and J lost 4; bases outside the gene matches: 9. CDR3 residues: CASSVPGTGDDGNTIYF. The DNA of the CDR3 is TGTGCCAGCAGCGTCCCCGGGACAGGGGATGACGGAAACACCATATATTTT.

V gene TRBV5-4 combines with J gene TRBJ2-7; D perhaps matches TRBD1 (6 bases). The CDR3 consists of 13 residues. Per germline, CDR1 SGHNT and CDR2 YYREEE (reference sequence). V lost 0 bases, J lost 5 bases, and 9 bases lay in between. In DNA form, the CDR3 reads TGTGCCAGCAGCTTGGGGACAGTCAACGAGCAGTACTTC. It is translated as CASSLGTVNEQYF.

The chain links TRBV6-5 to TRBJ2-7, with 7 bases aligning to TRBD1. Germline V CDR1 and CDR2: MNHEY, SVGAGI. The CDR3 consists of 15 residues. V shed 7 bases and J 3 bases; nucleotides not matched to a gene: 12. The CDR3 reads CASTPTGSWGYEQYF. The CDR3 DNA is TGTGCCAGCACCCCGACAGGGTCATGGGGCTACGAGCAGTACTTC.

This CDR3 is CASSQDKQGTNEKLFF. CDR3 in DNA: TGCGCCAGCAGCCAAGATAAGCAGGGAACTAATGAAAAACTGTTTTTT. The genes are TRBV4-3 and TRBJ1-4; D possibly corresponds to TRBD1 (5 bases). Per the germline V gene, CDR1 is LGHNA and CDR2 is YSLEER. Trimming shortened V by 0 bases and J by 1 base, and 9 bases separated the two germline ends. The CDR3 covers 16 residues.